The present T cell receptor (beta chain) was sequenced within a study of cytomegalovirus exposure and HLA in healthy donors. The wider study: The same platform as the 650 to 700 first-cohort repertoires was used for the 90 to 150 validation repertoires, a later analysis reported. Study-level points and caveats: In vitro testing confirmed a few CMV-associated chains as specific for CMV antigens.

About this clone itself: Its target is unknown.

Produced via immunoSEQ multiplex PCR; TCRdb's table is partial and in-frame only. The sample shows around 150,000 clones, approximately 82% of them seen only once. V was clipped by 7 bases and J by 3 bases; unmatched bases: 9. The CDR3 runs 15 residues. Germline lookup yields CDR1 LNHDA and CDR2 SQIVND (reference sequence). This receptor was obtained from a man aged 30-40 years in good health and CMV-seropositive. Sequenced sample: PBMCs. V and J are TRBV19 and TRBJ1-5; TRBD1 aligns across 7 bases. CDR3 bases: TGTGCCAGTAACTCAAGGACAGGCAACAATCAGCCCCAGCATTTT. This translates into CASNSRTGNNQPQHF. Together with reference TRBV19 and TRBJ1-5, the CDR3 gives the full variable domain: DGGITQSPKYLFRKEGQNVTLSCEQNLNHDAMYWYRQDPGQGLRLIYYSQIVNDFQKGDIAEGYSVSREKKESFPLTVTSAQKNPTAFYLCASNSRTGNNQPQHFGDGTRLSIL.